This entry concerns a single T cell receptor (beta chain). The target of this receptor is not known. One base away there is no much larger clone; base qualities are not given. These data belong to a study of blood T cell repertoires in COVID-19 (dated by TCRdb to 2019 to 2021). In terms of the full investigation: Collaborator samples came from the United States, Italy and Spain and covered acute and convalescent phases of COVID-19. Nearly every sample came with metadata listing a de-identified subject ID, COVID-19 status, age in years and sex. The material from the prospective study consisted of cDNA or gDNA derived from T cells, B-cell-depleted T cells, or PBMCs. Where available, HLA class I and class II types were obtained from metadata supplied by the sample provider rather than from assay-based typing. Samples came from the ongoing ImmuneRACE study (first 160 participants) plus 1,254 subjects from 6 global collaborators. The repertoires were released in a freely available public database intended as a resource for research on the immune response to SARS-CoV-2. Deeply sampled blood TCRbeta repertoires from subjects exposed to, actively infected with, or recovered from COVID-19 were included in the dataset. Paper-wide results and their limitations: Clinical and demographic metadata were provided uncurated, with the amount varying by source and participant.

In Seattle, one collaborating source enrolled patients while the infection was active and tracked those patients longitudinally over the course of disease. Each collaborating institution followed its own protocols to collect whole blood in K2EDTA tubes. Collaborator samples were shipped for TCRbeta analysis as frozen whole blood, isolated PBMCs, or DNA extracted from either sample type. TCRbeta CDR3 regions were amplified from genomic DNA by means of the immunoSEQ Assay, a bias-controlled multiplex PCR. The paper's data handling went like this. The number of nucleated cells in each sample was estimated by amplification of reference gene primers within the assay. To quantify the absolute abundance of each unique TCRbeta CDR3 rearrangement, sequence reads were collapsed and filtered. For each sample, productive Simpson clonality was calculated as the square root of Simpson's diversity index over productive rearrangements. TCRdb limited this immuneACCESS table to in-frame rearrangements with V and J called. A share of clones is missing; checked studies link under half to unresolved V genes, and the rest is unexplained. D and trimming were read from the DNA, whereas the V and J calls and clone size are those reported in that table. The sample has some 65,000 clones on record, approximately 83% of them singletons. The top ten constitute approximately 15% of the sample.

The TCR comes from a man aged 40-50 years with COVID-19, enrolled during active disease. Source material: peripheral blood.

The DNA sequence reads TGTGCCAGCAGTTTATGGGGACAGGATTCTTACAATGAGCAGTTCTTC. This gives the protein CASSLWGQDSYNEQFF. In this chain, TRBV28 is recombined with TRBJ2-1; 8 bases in the junction line up with TRBD1. The CDR3 spans 16 residues, from the cysteine through the phenylalanine. Left in the record is the CDR3 DNA by itself, 48 bases read in frame from the first base. Looking up the germline V gene yields CDR1 MDHEN and CDR2 SYDVKM. After removal of 0 bases from V and 4 bases from J, the junction retains 5 bases not matched to a gene. Here the CDR3 is joined to the reference TRBV28 and TRBJ2-1 genes, and the full variable domain is: DVKVTQSSRYLVKRTGEKVFLECVQDMDHENMFWYRQDPGLGLRLIYFSYDVKMKEKGDIPEGYSVSREKKERFSLILESASTNQTSMYLCASSLWGQDSYNEQFFGPGTRLTVL.